A single sample gave rise to the 31 T cell receptor beta chains below, sequenced in a study of blood T cell repertoires in COVID-19. Using immunoSEQ multiplex PCR, the repertoire was profiled, and TCRdb retains in-frame clones only, with some absent. The table records approximately 220,000 clones, more than 75% of them present only once. Material: PBMCs or T cells enriched from blood (not recorded which). The origin of the receptors is a woman aged 40 to 55 with acute COVID-19.

The chain combines TRBV4-2 with TRBJ1-1; D call uncertain. The germline V gene encodes CDR1 LGHNA and CDR2 YNFKEQ. V was clipped by 4 bases and J by 3 bases, with 12 bases between them. The CDR3 runs 14 residues. DNA of the CDR3: TGTGCCAGCAGCCCACAGCCTCAGGACACTGAAGCTTTCTTT. It translates to CASSPQPQDTEAFF.

This clone was found a few times. The chain uses TRBV30 and TRBJ2-7; 8 nucleotides match TRBD1. V lost 0 bases to trimming and J lost 4 bases; unmatched junction nucleotides: 8. Looked up from germline, CDR1 is GTSNPN and CDR2 is SVGIG (reference sequence). This CDR3 contains 15 residues. CDR3 in amino acids: CAWSVTGTGYYEQYF. CDR3 nucleotide sequence: TGTGCCTGGAGTGTAACCGGGACAGGCTATTACGAGCAGTACTTC.

The V call is TRBV13, the J call TRBJ1-3; the D gene is possibly TRBD1 (5 bases). The germline CDR1 and CDR2 sequences are PRHDT and FYEKMQ (reference sequence). With 2 bases removed from V and 0 bases from J, the gap between germline ends came to 8 bases. The CDR3 consists of 15 residues. The CDR3 is CASSLTGGSGNTIYF. DNA for the CDR3: TGTGCCAGCAGCTTAACAGGCGGCTCTGGAAACACCATATATTTT. The variable domain in full, with the rest retrieved from reference TRBV13 and TRBJ1-3, is AAGVIQSPRHLIKEKRETATLKCYPIPRHDTVYWYQQGPGQDPQFLISFYEKMQSDKGSIPDRFSAQQFSDYHSELNMSSLELGDSALYFCASSLTGGSGNTIYFGEGSWLTVV.

Only a few counts were recorded for this clone. The rearrangement uses TRBV6-5 and TRBJ1-2, with TRBD1 as a possible D gene (5 bases). Trimming took off 7 bases at V and 3 bases at J, with 9 bases between the two ends. Germline V CDR1 and CDR2: MNHEY, SVGAGI. CDR3 size: 12 residues. CDR3 amino acids: CASTTGDYGYTF. The DNA for the CDR3 is TGTGCCAGCACCACGGGGGACTATGGCTACACCTTC.

CDR3 residues: CASSSPQRGAQETQYF. Written as DNA, the CDR3 is TGTGCCAGCAGTTCTCCCCAGCGGGGGGCCCAAGAGACCCAGTACTTC. The gene calls are TRBV27 and TRBJ2-5; the match to TRBD2 covers 9 bases. Germline V CDR1 and CDR2: MNHEY, SMNVEV (reference sequence). V lost 4 bases to trimming and J lost 1 base; unmatched junction nucleotides: 7. The CDR3 is made up of 16 amino acids.

The rearrangement links TRBV28 to TRBJ1-3; weak D call: TRBD1 (5 bases). Trimming shortened V by 5 bases and J by 0 bases, and 8 bases separated the two germline ends. Per germline, CDR1 MDHEN and CDR2 SYDVKM. The CDR3 sequence is 14 residues long. The CDR3 sequence is CASSPGDSGNTIYF. The CDR3 DNA reads as TGTGCCAGCAGTCCGGGGGACTCTGGAAACACCATATATTTT.

The chain uses TRBV6-5 and TRBJ2-1; 8 bases are shared with TRBD2. Germline values: CDR1 MNHEY, CDR2 SVGAGI. Trimming took 4 bases from V and 7 from J; bases not matched to a gene: 9. CDR3 size: 15 residues. The CDR3 nucleotides are TGTGCCAGCAGTTTAGCGGGGATTGGAGGGAATGAGCAGTTCTTC. Its translation is CASSLAGIGGNEQFF.

The V gene is TRBV7-9, the J gene TRBJ2-7, with a possible D match to TRBD1 (6 bases). The CDR3 has 13 amino acids. CDR1 is SEHNR, CDR2 FQNEAQ, per germline (reference sequence). The V end was cut by 2 bases, the J end by 5 bases, with 10 bases between. The CDR3 is CASSLTGTHEQYF. The CDR3 nucleotides read TGTGCCAGCAGCTTAACCGGGACACACGAGCAGTACTTC.

The chain couples TRBV19 to TRBJ1-1; 7 bases map to TRBD1. Germline lookup yields CDR1 LNHDA and CDR2 SQIVND (reference sequence). This CDR3 comprises 14 residues. Trimming at V came to 3 bases and at J to 6 bases, leaving 7 bases not matched to a gene. This CDR3 reads CASSIPQTGAEAFF. CDR3 sequence (DNA): TGTGCCAGTAGTATCCCCCAAACAGGGGCTGAAGCTTTCTTT.

This chain links TRBV5-8 with TRBJ2-1, with 12 bases aligning to TRBD2. Looked up from germline, CDR1 is SGHTS and CDR2 is YDEGEE. The CDR3 sequence is 15 residues long. Unmatched junction bases numbered 4, after V lost 0 bases and J lost 9 bases. The CDR3 sequence: CASSLGLAGESEQFF. DNA of the CDR3: TGTGCCAGCAGCTTGGGACTAGCGGGAGAGAGTGAGCAGTTCTTC.

In its sample, this clone was seen once. The rearrangement uses TRBV28 and TRBJ1-4; TRBD1 matches at 8 bases. Germline V lookup: CDR1 MDHEN, CDR2 SYDVKM. V gave up 6 bases and J gave up 7 bases; unmatched junction bases: 7. This CDR3 is 14 amino acids long. The CDR3 here is CASSLTGVIEKLFF. CDR3 coding DNA: TGTGCCAGCAGCCTGACAGGGGTAATTGAAAAACTGTTTTTT.

The rearrangement links TRBV11-2 to TRBJ2-3; 7 bases agree with TRBD2. The CDR3 runs to 15 residues. Germline V gives CDR1 SGHAT, CDR2 FQNNGV. V was pared by 3 bases and J by 1 base, with 4 bases of the junction left unmatched. CDR3 protein: CASSLERGGTDTQYF. DNA for the CDR3: TGTGCCAGCAGCTTGGAGCGGGGAGGCACAGATACGCAGTATTTT.

As concerns this clone: One junction end does not reproduce the germline sequence, and a read error may be involved. V and J are TRBV7-7 and TRBJ2-1; TRBD2 aligns across 12 bases. CDR1 is SSHAT, CDR2 FNYEAQ, per germline (reference sequence). The CDR3 has 15 amino acids. Here the CDR3 reads CASSPRTSGEGEQFF. The CDR3 nucleotides read TGTGCTAGCAGCCCCCGGACTAGCGGGGAGGGTGAGCAGTTCTTC.

This chain links TRBV7-2 with TRBJ2-7, with D perhaps TRBD2 (5 bases). V was shortened by 1 base and J by 6 bases, with 13 bases between the two germline ends. This CDR3 has 14 residues. The germline V gene encodes CDR1 SGHTA and CDR2 FQGNSA. The DNA for the CDR3 is TGTGCCAGCAGCTTAGTTGGGAGTCTAGCCGAGCAGTACTTC. It translates to CASSLVGSLAEQYF.

The chain recombines TRBV4-1 with TRBJ2-2; D possibly corresponds to TRBD1 (6 bases). The CDR3 extends over 13 amino acids. Trimming left V 5 bases short and J 5 bases short, with 9 bases between. CDR1 and CDR2 from the germline V gene are MGHRA and YSYEKL. The CDR3, as DNA: TGCGCCAGCAGCTATCAGGGGACCGGGGAGCTGTTTTTT. Protein product: CASSYQGTGELFF.

The rearrangement links TRBV19 to TRBJ2-1; TRBD2 is a possible D gene (6 bases). The germline V gene encodes CDR1 LNHDA and CDR2 SQIVND (reference sequence). The CDR3 has 16 amino acids. V was clipped by 5 bases and J by 1 base, with 15 bases between them. CDR3 nucleotides: TGTGCCAGTAGTCCGAGTGGGACTCTTTCCTACAATGAGCAGTTCTTC. It translates to CASSPSGTLSYNEQFF. Complete variable domain (other parts from reference TRBV19 and TRBJ2-1): DGGITQSPKYLFRKEGQNVTLSCEQNLNHDAMYWYRQDPGQGLRLIYYSQIVNDFQKGDIAEGYSVSREKKESFPLTVTSAQKNPTAFYLCASSPSGTLSYNEQFFGPGTRLTVL.

The chain combines TRBV7-6 with TRBJ2-1; TRBD2 is a possible D gene (5 bases). V was pared by 5 bases and J by 0 bases, with 17 bases between. Per germline, CDR1 SGHVS and CDR2 FNYEAQ. The CDR3 sequence is 17 residues long. CDR3 residues: CASSPKRMGVSYNEQFF. As DNA, the CDR3 is TGTGCCAGCAGCCCCAAACGAATGGGAGTCTCCTACAATGAGCAGTTCTTC.

The chain joins TRBV15 to TRBJ2-2; 7 bases are shared with TRBD1. Germline V lookup: CDR1 LNHNV, CDR2 YYDKDF (reference sequence). The CDR3 extends over 13 amino acids. The V gene end was trimmed by 6 bases and the J gene end by 6 bases; junction bases not matched to a gene: 4. This CDR3 is CATRPGTAGELFF. CDR3 sequence (DNA): TGTGCCACCAGGCCCGGGACAGCCGGGGAGCTGTTTTTT.

The chain links TRBV12-3 or TRBV12-4 to TRBJ1-6; tentatively, D is TRBD1 (5 bases). The CDR3 spans 11 residues. Trimming cost V 5 bases and J 14 bases, with 10 bases left between them. In nucleotides, the CDR3 is TGTGCCAGCAGTAGGGGATTCACCCTCCACTTT. It specifies CASSRGFTLHF.

The J gene is TRBJ1-2, the V gene TRBV5-1; D not certain. The CDR3 loop spans 13 amino acids. Germline CDR1 is SGHRS and CDR2 is YFSETQ. Trimming removed 1 base from V and 4 bases from J, with 8 bases in between. CDR3 in amino acids: CASSLQQSYGYTF. The CDR3 nucleotides are TGCGCCAGCAGCTTGCAACAGTCCTATGGCTACACCTTC. Full variable domain (missing parts from reference TRBV5-1 and TRBJ1-2): KAGVTQTPRYLIKTRGQQVTLSCSPISGHRSVSWYQQTPGQGLQFLFEYFSETQRNKGNFPGRFSGRQFSNSRSEMNVSTLELGDSALYLCASSLQQSYGYTFGSGTRLTVV.

V usage is TRBV5-1 and J usage is TRBJ2-1; D gene ambiguous. Trimming pared 0 bases from V and 8 bases from J, leaving 6 bases between. The CDR3 length is 12 residues. The germline V gene has CDR1 SGHRS and CDR2 YFSETQ. The CDR3 loop reads CASSLVTYEQFF. Written as DNA, the CDR3 is TGCGCCAGCAGCTTGGTGACTTATGAGCAGTTCTTC.

Comments on this clone: At the DNA level, this CDR3 is encoded by other sequences in the same sample as well. The chain combines TRBV3-1 (or the pseudogene TRBV3-2) with TRBJ2-7; D may be TRBD1 (6 bases). The CDR3 is made up of 14 amino acids. Trimming took 1 base from V and 1 from J, leaving 8 bases between them. Germline V gene data show CDR1 as LGHDT and CDR2 as YNNKEL (reference sequence). CDR3 loop: CASSQVQGSYEQYF. The CDR3 DNA reads as TGTGCCAGCAGCCAAGTACAGGGTTCCTACGAGCAGTACTTC.

V and J are TRBV28 and TRBJ1-1, with no clear D. Germline CDR1 MDHEN, CDR2 SYDVKM. This CDR3 spans 15 amino acids. V gave up 5 bases and J gave up 0 bases, with 13 bases separating them. DNA for the CDR3: TGTGCCAGCAGTCGCCGGGGTCTTTTGAACACTGAAGCTTTCTTT. Translating gives CASSRRGLLNTEAFF.

The rearrangement links TRBV12-3 or TRBV12-4 to TRBJ1-1; D ambiguous. Between the trimmed V and J ends, which lost 4 bases and 4 bases, there was a span of 7 bases. CDR3 length: 12 amino acids. CDR3 DNA: TGTGCCAGCAGTTCTTACAGCACTGAAGCTTTCTTT. It encodes CASSSYSTEAFF.

The chain has TRBV29-1 and TRBJ1-4, with D hard to call. CDR3 length: 13 residues. Germline V lookup: CDR1 SQVTM, CDR2 ANQGSEA. With 6 bases removed from V and 5 bases from J, the gap between germline ends came to 13 bases. The CDR3 nucleotides are TGCAGCGTAACGCGACACGAGAATGAAAAACTGTTTTTT. It encodes CSVTRHENEKLFF.

CDR3 protein: CASSYVGGRYYEQYF. CDR3 DNA: TGTGCCAGCAGTTACGTGGGGGGGAGGTACTACGAGCAGTACTTC. The V call is TRBV6-5, the J call TRBJ2-7; 7 bases agree with TRBD2. The CDR3 consists of 15 residues. The junction had 7 bases not matched to a gene; V was cut back by 2 bases and J by 3 bases. Germline-derived CDR1 and CDR2 are MNHEY and SVGAGI.

This rearrangement joins TRBV28 to TRBJ1-2, with D possibly matching TRBD1 (5 bases). V shed 4 bases and J shed 3 bases, with 15 bases lying between them. From germline, CDR1 is MDHEN and CDR2 SYDVKM. There are 15 residues in the CDR3. The CDR3 DNA follows: TGTGCCAGCAGTTGGGGAGGGGTGGGATACTATGGCTACACCTTC. Protein: CASSWGGVGYYGYTF.

V and J are TRBV5-6 and TRBJ2-7; tentatively, D is TRBD2 (5 bases). Germline CDR1 and CDR2: SGHDT and YYEEEE. The V end was cut by 8 bases, the J end by 2 bases, with 14 bases between. The CDR3 covers 13 residues. The chain's CDR3 is CASRGTGTYEQYF. The CDR3 DNA reads TGTGCCAGTAGAGGAACGGGGACCTACGAGCAGTACTTC.

V is TRBV28 and J is TRBJ2-7; 10 positions match TRBD1. Per the germline V gene, CDR1 is MDHEN and CDR2 is SYDVKM. Unmatched junction bases numbered 9, after V lost 7 bases and J lost 3 bases. The CDR3 sequence is 15 residues long. Written as DNA, the CDR3 is TGTGCCAGCACCAGCGGGGACAGGGGACACTACGAGCAGTACTTC. This translates into CASTSGDRGHYEQYF.

This clone was picked up one time. The rearrangement joins TRBV14 to TRBJ1-2; no firm D call. CDR3 size: 13 residues. From germline, CDR1 is SGHDN and CDR2 FVKESK. Between the trimmed V and J ends, which lost 4 bases and 3 bases, there was a span of 9 bases. DNA for the CDR3: TGTGCCAGCAGCCCGCGGGGAGACTATGGCTACACCTTC. It codes for CASSPRGDYGYTF.

This clone was picked up one time. Other DNA sequences in the same sample also yield this CDR3. The V and J genes are TRBV18 and TRBJ1-1; D call uncertain. CDR1 is KGHSH and CDR2 is LQKENI in the germline V gene. The CDR3 spans 13 residues. V shed 3 bases and J shed 1 base, with 6 bases lying between them. The CDR3 DNA reads TGTGCCAGCTCACCTAATAGGAACACTGAAGCTTTCTTT. Its protein is CASSPNRNTEAFF. Full variable domain (rest looked up from reference TRBV18 and TRBJ1-1): NAGVMQNPRHLVRRRGQEARLRCSPMKGHSHVYWYRQLPEEGLKFMVYLQKENIIDESGMPKERFSAEFPKEGPSILRIQQVVRGDSAAYFCASSPNRNTEAFFGQGTRLTVV.